The 8 T cell receptor beta chains in this list originate from one sample, sequenced in a study of blood T cell repertoires in COVID-19. Libraries were prepared by immunoSEQ multiplex PCR; TCRdb keeps only in-frame clonotypes and omits some of them. The data hold a few hundred thousand clones, with roughly nine tenths observed a single time. The sequencing sample was made of PBMCs or T cells enriched from blood (not recorded which). Receptors were obtained from a man younger than 35 who had recovered from COVID-19.

J is TRBJ2-1 and V is TRBV19; a possible D gene is TRBD2 (6 bases). Trimming pared 6 bases from V and 6 bases from J, leaving 15 bases between. The CDR3 is 14 amino acids. The germline gives CDR1 LNHDA, CDR2 SQIVND (reference sequence). This chain's CDR3 is CASSRSGTPNEQFF. The CDR3 DNA follows: TGTGCCAGTAGCCGATCCGGGACTCCCAATGAGCAGTTCTTC. The complete variable domain, with remaining parts taken from reference TRBV19 and TRBJ2-1, reads DGGITQSPKYLFRKEGQNVTLSCEQNLNHDAMYWYRQDPGQGLRLIYYSQIVNDFQKGDIAEGYSVSREKKESFPLTVTSAQKNPTAFYLCASSRSGTPNEQFFGPGTRLTVL.

This clone has just one count. V gene TRBV6-5 combines with J gene TRBJ2-2, with 10 bases matching TRBD2. The CDR3 length is 16 residues. V lost 2 bases to trimming and J lost 6 bases; unmatched junction nucleotides: 6. The germline V gene encodes CDR1 MNHEY and CDR2 SVGAGI. The CDR3 loop is CASSYVAGGSSGELFF. CDR3 nucleotides: TGTGCCAGCAGTTACGTAGCGGGAGGTTCATCCGGGGAGCTGTTTTTT.

The genes are TRBV15 and TRBJ1-3, with a weak D call TRBD1 (5 bases). The CDR3 runs 15 residues. Looked up from germline, CDR1 is LNHNV and CDR2 is YYDKDF (reference sequence). V shed 8 bases and J shed 0 bases, with 14 bases lying between them. The CDR3 DNA is TGTGCCACCCGTCGGGACTCAAGCTCTGGAAACACCATATATTTT. Residues: CATRRDSSSGNTIYF.

The chain has TRBV20-1 and TRBJ1-2, with no clear D. Trimming pared 3 bases from V and 8 bases from J, leaving 10 bases between. Per germline, CDR1 DFQATT and CDR2 SNEGSKA (reference sequence). This CDR3 spans 11 amino acids. The CDR3 region is CSASPQRGYTF. The CDR3, as DNA: TGCAGTGCTAGTCCTCAGCGGGGCTACACCTTC.

The chain employs TRBV21-1 and TRBJ2-5; the DNA was not compared with TRBD2, the D call given in the table. TRBV21-1 is a pseudogene locus. The CDR3 contains 20 residues. The CDR3 loop is CASSNQPPGLAGKGEETQYF. Written as DNA, the CDR3 is TGTGCCAGCAGCAACCAACCCCCGGGACTAGCGGGGAAGGGAGAGGAGACCCAGTACTTC.

This chain uses TRBV9 with TRBJ2-1; no reliable D call. Trimming cost V 0 bases and J 0 bases, with 10 bases left between them. Germline-derived CDR1 and CDR2 are SGDLS and YYNGEE. CDR3 size: 16 residues. The CDR3 region has the DNA TGTGCCAGCAGCGTAGCAAGCCTAGGCTCCTACAATGAGCAGTTCTTC. It specifies CASSVASLGSYNEQFF.

The chain recombines TRBV28 with TRBJ1-5; TRBD1 might be the D (6 bases). Trimming shortened V by 4 bases and J by 0 bases, and 22 bases separated the two germline ends. This CDR3 comprises 19 residues. Germline CDR1 is MDHEN and CDR2 is SYDVKM. The CDR3 coding sequence is TGTGCCAGCAGTTCCACCCGCCAAACAGGGAAACATAGCAATCAGCCCCAGCATTTT. Translated: CASSSTRQTGKHSNQPQHF. Looking up the rest from reference TRBV28 and TRBJ1-5 gives the full variable domain: DVKVTQSSRYLVKRTGEKVFLECVQDMDHENMFWYRQDPGLGLRLIYFSYDVKMKEKGDIPEGYSVSREKKERFSLILESASTNQTSMYLCASSSTRQTGKHSNQPQHFGDGTRLSIL.

This chain uses TRBV5-1 with TRBJ1-1; the match to TRBD1 covers 7 bases. The CDR3 loop spans 15 amino acids. The junction had 2 bases not matched to a gene; V was cut back by 0 bases and J by 0 bases. Per germline, CDR1 SGHRS and CDR2 YFSETQ. CDR3 protein: CASSLVQGVNTEAFF. CDR3 nucleotides: TGCGCCAGCAGCTTGGTTCAGGGGGTGAACACTGAAGCTTTCTTT.